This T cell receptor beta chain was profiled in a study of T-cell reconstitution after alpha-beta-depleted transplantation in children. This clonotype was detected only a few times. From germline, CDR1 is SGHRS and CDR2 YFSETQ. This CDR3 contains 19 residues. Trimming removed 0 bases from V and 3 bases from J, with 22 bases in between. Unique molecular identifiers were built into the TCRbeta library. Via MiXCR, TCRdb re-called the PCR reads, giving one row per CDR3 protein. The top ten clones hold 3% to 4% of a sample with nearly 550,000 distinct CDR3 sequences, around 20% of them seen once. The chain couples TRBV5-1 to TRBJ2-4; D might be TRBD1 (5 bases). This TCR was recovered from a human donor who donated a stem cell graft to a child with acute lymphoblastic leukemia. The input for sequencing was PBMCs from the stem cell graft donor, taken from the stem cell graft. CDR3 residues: CASSLEGAVTHYGKNIQYF. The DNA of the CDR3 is TGCGCCAGCAGCTTGGAAGGGGCCGTCACGCATTATGGCAAAAACATTCAGTACTTC.